The 11 T cell receptor beta chains below were found in one sample sequenced in a study of human T cells and chemical hapten exposure (dated by TCRdb to the early 2020s). Taken with the paper, the label for time point translates to: patch test 3, about 24 weeks after DPC sensitization. The sample's treatment or condition label, decoded: therapeutic diphenylcyclopropenone sensitization with weekly scalp DPC. Libraries were built with RACE. TCRdb lists the instrument as NextSeq 500. Starting from the raw public reads, TCRdb applied fastp trimming at Q25, assembled clones with MiXCR and retained in-frame beta chains. Identical CDR3 protein sequences are pooled into one entry, listed with their most common genes and DNA. This sample comprises about 160,000 distinct CDR3 sequences, roughly 25% of them detected only once. Clones ranked in the top ten supply 2.1% of the sample. Sequencing was performed on whole blood, taken in connection with sensitization to the hapten diphenylcyclopropenone (DPC). The receptors stem from a woman younger than 30 with alopecia areata. Some clones in this sample may be carry-over from other donors' samples.

A few counts support this clonotype. The chain recombines TRBV13 with TRBJ2-7, with D perhaps given as TRBD1 or TRBD2 (6 bases each). This CDR3 has 15 residues. V was clipped by 5 bases and J by 6 bases, with 20 bases between them. Germline loops: CDR1 PRHDT, CDR2 FYEKMQ (reference sequence). Here the CDR3 reads CASSPPGGPGGEQYF. The CDR3, as DNA: TGTGCCAGCAGCCCCCCCGGGGGCCCTGGGGGCGAGCAGTACTTC.

This clonotype was seen a handful of times. The chain is built from TRBV7-9 and TRBJ1-5, with 8 positions matching TRBD1. Germline V gene lookup returns CDR1 SEHNR and CDR2 FQNEAQ (reference sequence). This CDR3 has 14 residues. The junction had 0 bases not matched to a gene; V was cut back by 3 bases and J by 2 bases. The CDR3 is CASSLDRGNQPQHF. The CDR3 DNA reads TGTGCCAGCAGCTTGGACAGGGGCAATCAGCCCCAGCATTTT.

The genes are TRBV4-1 and TRBJ1-5; D might be TRBD1 (5 bases). The CDR3 extends over 17 amino acids. Germline V gene data show CDR1 as MGHRA and CDR2 as YSYEKL. V lost 4 bases, J lost 5 bases, and 21 bases lay in between. This chain's CDR3 is CASSPGTAAREDQPQHF. The CDR3 region has the DNA TGCGCCAGCAGCCCGGGGACCGCCGCTCGAGAAGATCAGCCCCAGCATTTT.

This clonotype was seen a few times. This chain uses TRBV7-2 with TRBJ2-6, with D possibly being TRBD1 (6 bases). Trimming took 1 base from V and 13 from J, leaving 14 bases between them. The CDR3 length is 14 residues. Germline V lookup: CDR1 SGHTA, CDR2 FQGNSA. CDR3 nucleotides: TGTGCCAGCAGCTTAGTAGGGACACCCAGGGTCCTGACTTTC. Amino acid sequence: CASSLVGTPRVLTF.

The chain uses TRBV19 and TRBJ2-6; D is uncertain. Germline V gives CDR1 LNHDA, CDR2 SQIVND (reference sequence). The CDR3 spans 14 residues. Trimming pared 3 bases from V and 0 bases from J, leaving 3 bases between. CDR3: CASSISSGANVLTF. CDR3 nucleotides: TGTGCCAGTAGTATTAGCTCTGGGGCCAACGTCCTGACTTTC.

The chain uses TRBV6-2 or TRBV6-3 and TRBJ1-2; D remains unclear. The CDR3 covers 11 residues. In germline, CDR1 is MNHEY, CDR2 SVGEGT. The V gene lost 8 bases and the J gene lost 3 bases, with 7 bases spanning the gap. CDR3 sequence (DNA): TGTGCCAGCGGCGATGACTATGGCTACACCTTC. Translating gives CASGDDYGYTF.

In its sample, this clonotype was seen many times. The rearrangement joins TRBV9 to TRBJ1-1, with 7 positions matching TRBD1. Germline CDR1 reads SGDLS; CDR2 reads YYNGEE. This CDR3 contains 14 residues. V lost 2 bases and J lost 2; bases outside the gene matches: 3. CDR3: CASSVGTANTEAFF. Here the CDR3 DNA reads TGTGCCAGCAGCGTTGGGACAGCCAACACTGAAGCTTTCTTT.

This rearrangement joins TRBV9 to TRBJ2-1; 11 nucleotides agree with TRBD2. The CDR3 extends over 16 amino acids. Germline lookup yields CDR1 SGDLS and CDR2 YYNGEE. V was clipped by 1 base and J by 8 bases; unmatched bases: 8. CDR3 sequence (DNA): TGTGCCAGCAGCGTACTTCCTAGCGGGAGGTTGGATGAGCAGTTCTTC. This gives the protein CASSVLPSGRLDEQFF.

This clonotype was seen only a few times. The chain couples TRBV4-3 to TRBJ2-2, with D possibly TRBD2 on 6 matching bases. Trimming removed 0 bases at V and 7 bases at J, with 9 bases between. In germline, CDR1 is LGHNA, CDR2 YSLEER. The CDR3 totals 14 residues. The CDR3 loop is CASSQEEGIGELFF. As DNA, the CDR3 is TGCGCCAGCAGCCAAGAGGAGGGTATCGGGGAGCTGTTTTTT.

The table lists this clonotype with a few counts. The chain carries TRBV29-1 and TRBJ1-1; D possibly corresponds to TRBD1 (5 bases). CDR3 length equals 14 residues. V dropped 8 bases and J dropped 1 base, with 17 bases sitting between them. The germline V gene encodes CDR1 SQVTM and CDR2 ANQGSEA. Written as DNA, the CDR3 is TGCAGCTTATGGAAGCAGGGTGGGAACACTGAAGCTTTCTTT. This encodes CSLWKQGGNTEAFF.

The rearrangement links TRBV6-2 or TRBV6-3 to TRBJ1-5; weak D call: TRBD1 (6 bases). Trimming took 2 bases from V and 4 from J, leaving 18 bases between them. This CDR3 has 17 residues. Germline CDR1 reads MNHEY; CDR2 reads SVGEGT. The DNA for the CDR3 is TGTGCCAGCAGTTACGACCCACAGGGTTTCGAGAATCAGCCCCAGCATTTT. It is translated as CASSYDPQGFENQPQHF.